The 26 T cell receptor beta chains below were found in one sample sequenced in a study of beta chain features in type 1 diabetes. The study reverse transcribed the entire isolated RNA, so it sequenced expressed TCRB transcripts. Profiled with immunoSEQ multiplex PCR; TCRdb holds only in-frame clones, not every one. The sample holds around 41,000 clones, around 63% seen once. For these receptors, no antigen is known. Study-wide results and limits: Type 1 diabetes patients had moderately but significantly shorter TCRB CDR3s in all four CD4+ subsets.

Sequencing was done on a sample of Tregs from blood. Receptor source: a man aged 25 to 40 with type 1 diabetes. Some clones in this sample may be carry-over from other donors' samples.

This clone was detected a few times. CDR3: CASSVPRQYF. Here the CDR3 DNA reads TGTGCCAGCAGCGTCCCCCGGCAGTACTTC. The V call is TRBV9, the J call TRBJ2-7; the D is unclear. The CDR3 spans 10 residues. The V end was cut by 2 bases, the J end by 9 bases, with 6 bases between. Germline V gives CDR1 SGDLS, CDR2 YYNGEE.

In this sample, this clone turned up a few times. The V and J genes are TRBV7-2 and TRBJ2-3; 9 bases are a match to TRBD2. Germline V gene sequence: CDR1 SGHTA, CDR2 FQGNSA. The CDR3 is made up of 16 amino acids. V dropped 1 base and J dropped 2; count of bases not matched to a gene: 4. CDR3 sequence: CASSLGLAGNTDTQYF. The CDR3 region has the DNA TGTGCCAGCAGCTTAGGGCTAGCGGGGAACACAGATACGCAGTATTTT.

This clone was seen a handful of times. The gene calls are TRBV7-2 and TRBJ1-5; D call uncertain. Germline CDR1 reads SGHTA; CDR2 reads FQGNSA. The V end lost 4 bases, the J end lost 9 bases, and 10 bases lay between the germline ends. The CDR3 has 12 amino acids. The DNA for the CDR3 is TGTGCCAGCAGCTCCTACCCGGGGCCCCAGCATTTT. It encodes CASSSYPGPQHF.

The rearrangement links TRBV16 to TRBJ1-4; 8 bases are shared with TRBD1. Trimming cost V 3 bases and J 11 bases; bases outside gene matches: 8. Germline V lookup: CDR1 KGHSY, CDR2 FQNENV. The CDR3 spans 14 residues. Here the CDR3 DNA reads TGTGCCAGCAGCCATTGGCAGGGGGCGCGGAAACTGTTTTTT. It specifies CASSHWQGARKLFF.

CDR3 nucleotide sequence: TGTGCCAGTCAGCGGGGGGGCCTATACGAGCAGTACTTC. It codes for CASQRGGLYEQYF. The chain carries TRBV2 and TRBJ2-7; 10 bases align to TRBD2. The V and J ends lost 9 bases and 4 bases, in that order; junction bases with no gene match: 6. The CDR3 sequence is 13 residues long. Germline CDR1 and CDR2: SNHLY and FYNNEI.

The chain has TRBV6-5 and TRBJ2-7; D might be TRBD1 (6 bases). Germline assignment: CDR1 MNHEY and CDR2 SVGAGI. The V end lost 8 bases, the J end lost 4 bases, and 9 bases lay between the germline ends. The CDR3 runs 11 residues. CDR3 nucleotides: TGTGCCAGCGGACAGCTTTACGAGCAGTACTTC. Translating gives CASGQLYEQYF.

The rearrangement uses TRBV5-1 and TRBJ2-2, with TRBD1 matching over 9 bases. Germline V gene lookup returns CDR1 SGHRS and CDR2 YFSETQ. V dropped 5 bases and J dropped 6; count of bases not matched to a gene: 8. CDR3 size: 15 residues. CDR3 DNA sequence: TGCGCCAGCAGGCGGGGGACAGGGAGTTCCGGGGAGCTGTTTTTT. Protein product: CASRRGTGSSGELFF.

CDR3 residues: CASRPAGGSGELFF. CDR3 DNA: TGTGCCAGCAGGCCGGCCGGGGGGTCCGGGGAGCTGTTTTTT. The chain recombines TRBV6-4 with TRBJ2-2, with 7 positions matching TRBD2. Per germline, CDR1 MRHNA and CDR2 SNTAGT. This CDR3 has 14 amino acids. The V gene end was trimmed by 6 bases and the J gene end by 6 bases; junction bases not matched to a gene: 7.

Note on this clone: The junction departs from the called germline gene at one end, perhaps through a read error. This sequence joins TRBV7-9 and TRBJ2-7; possibly TRBD2 for D (5 bases). The CDR3 spans 14 residues. Per the germline V gene, CDR1 is SEHNR and CDR2 is FQNEAQ (reference sequence). CDR3 nucleotides: TGTGCCGGCAGCTTAGTGGGGAGCTCCTACGAGCAGTACTTC. As protein: CAGSLVGSSYEQYF.

This clone came up a few times. This rearrangement joins TRBV4-1 to TRBJ2-5; TRBD1 matches at 7 bases. This CDR3 is 18 amino acids long. Germline CDR1 reads MGHRA; CDR2 reads YSYEKL. V lost 0 bases to trimming and J lost 4 bases; unmatched junction nucleotides: 14. For the CDR3, the DNA is TGCGCCAGCAGCCAAGATTCCCCTACTTTAGACAGGGCAGAGACCCAGTACTTC. It encodes CASSQDSPTLDRAETQYF.

The chain recombines TRBV7-9 with TRBJ2-5; 12 nucleotides line up with TRBD2. The germline CDR1 and CDR2 sequences are SEHNR and FQNEAQ (reference sequence). This CDR3 has 15 amino acids. V was pared by 5 bases and J by 3 bases, with 4 bases of the junction left unmatched. CDR3 amino acids: CASSRRLAGEETQYF. The CDR3 DNA is TGTGCCAGCAGCCGAAGACTAGCGGGGGAAGAGACCCAGTACTTC.

The chain joins TRBV15 to TRBJ1-1; D not resolved. CDR1 and CDR2 from the germline V gene are LNHNV and YYDKDF (reference sequence). Trimming stripped 5 bases from V and 2 bases from J, with 15 bases between. The CDR3 consists of 15 residues. The CDR3 reads CATSPTPSYNTEAFF. The CDR3 DNA reads TGTGCCACCAGCCCTACCCCCTCCTACAACACTGAAGCTTTCTTT.

CDR3 bases: TGTGCCATCAGCGGAGGACAGGGGAAAAACATTCAGTACTTC. Protein: CAISGGQGKNIQYF. The chain is built from TRBV10-3 and TRBJ2-4, with TRBD1 identical over 9 bases. CDR3 length: 14 amino acids. Germline V lookup: CDR1 ENHRY, CDR2 SYGVKD. V was clipped by 6 bases and J by 4 bases; unmatched bases: 4.

The gene calls are TRBV18 and TRBJ2-7, with a weak D call TRBD2 (6 bases). This CDR3 has 12 amino acids. From germline, CDR1 is KGHSH and CDR2 LQKENI. V was cut by 6 bases and J by 3 bases, with 9 bases left in between. CDR3 amino acids: CASSPGLYEQYF. The CDR3 nucleotides read TGTGCCAGCTCGCCGGGACTCTACGAGCAGTACTTC.

The chain carries TRBV5-1 and TRBJ2-1; 7 positions agree with TRBD2. Per the germline V gene, CDR1 is SGHRS and CDR2 is YFSETQ. J lost 5 bases, V lost 0 bases, and 8 bases had no gene match. This CDR3 comprises 16 residues. The CDR3 reads CASSLAGKRGHNEQFF. DNA for the CDR3: TGCGCCAGCAGCTTGGCCGGGAAGCGGGGCCACAATGAGCAGTTCTTC.

The chain carries TRBV18 and TRBJ2-2; D possibly corresponds to TRBD1 (5 bases). Trimming cost V 6 bases and J 2 bases, with 10 bases left between them. Germline CDR1 KGHSH, CDR2 LQKENI. This CDR3 spans 14 amino acids. CDR3 sequence (DNA): TGTGCCAGCTCTCAGGACATTAACACCGGGGAGCTGTTTTTT. Translated: CASSQDINTGELFF.

This clone was detected a few times. This sequence joins TRBV6-5 and TRBJ1-6; D uncertain. Trimming removed 5 bases from V and 4 bases from J, with 12 bases in between. CDR1 and CDR2 (germline): MNHEY, SVGAGI. CDR3 length equals 15 residues. Written as DNA, the CDR3 is TGTGCCAGCAGTGGAGGGTTTTTTTATAATTCACCCCTCCACTTT. Encoded protein: CASSGGFFYNSPLHF.

The chain joins TRBV7-2 to TRBJ2-7, with 7 bases aligning to TRBD1. CDR1 and CDR2 from the germline V gene are SGHTA and FQGNSA. CDR3 length equals 15 residues. With V trimmed by 4 bases and J by 2 bases, 8 bases remained unmatched. The CDR3 spells CASSSPGQSAYEQYF. CDR3 bases: TGTGCCAGCAGCTCTCCGGGACAGTCAGCCTACGAGCAGTACTTC.

The chain recombines TRBV4-1 with TRBJ2-3; D is perhaps TRBD1 (5 bases). Germline CDR1 and CDR2: MGHRA and YSYEKL. The CDR3 loop spans 15 amino acids. Between the trimmed V and J ends, which lost 0 bases and 2 bases, there was a span of 9 bases. The CDR3 protein is CASSQDPGITDTQYF. CDR3 nucleotide sequence: TGCGCCAGCAGCCAAGACCCAGGGATCACAGATACGCAGTATTTT.

V gene TRBV11-2 combines with J gene TRBJ1-6; 7 bases map to TRBD1. CDR1 is SGHAT, CDR2 FQNNGV, per germline. V shed 5 bases, J shed 5 bases, and the junction held 12 bases outside the gene matches. CDR3 length equals 17 residues. The CDR3 bases are TGTGCCAGCAGCACCTACAGGGGACGGGGCAATAATTCACCCCTCCACTTT. Translation gives CASSTYRGRGNNSPLHF.

The chain carries TRBV7-3 and TRBJ2-5; 8 bases fit TRBD2. Per germline, CDR1 SGHTA and CDR2 FQGTGA. The CDR3 is 14 residues long. The trim removed 7 bases at V and 4 bases at J, leaving 8 bases unmatched. DNA for the CDR3: TGTGCCAGCACGCCGGGGGGGCCGGGAGAGACCCAGTACTTC. This translates into CASTPGGPGETQYF.

In this sample, this clone turned up a few times. The rearrangement joins TRBV18 to TRBJ2-7; D is possibly TRBD1 (6 bases). The V end lost 5 bases, the J end lost 6 bases, and 11 bases lay between the germline ends. Germline V CDR1 and CDR2: KGHSH, LQKENI. CDR3 length: 12 amino acids. This CDR3 is CASSTDSTEQYF. CDR3 bases: TGTGCCAGCTCAACGGACAGCACCGAGCAGTACTTC.

The genes are TRBV5-1 and TRBJ2-3, with TRBD2 matching 8 bases. The germline CDR1 and CDR2 sequences are SGHRS and YFSETQ. V trimming: 4 bases; J trimming: 4 bases; junction bases outside the gene matches: 8. This CDR3 is built from 15 residues. This CDR3 reads CASSLGRGGADTQYF. In nucleotides, the CDR3 is TGCGCCAGCAGCCTCGGACGGGGGGGCGCAGATACGCAGTATTTT.

J is TRBJ2-7 and V is TRBV6-5; D is possibly TRBD1 (6 bases). This CDR3 contains 15 residues. The germline V gene encodes CDR1 MNHEY and CDR2 SVGAGI. V was trimmed by 0 bases and J by 1 base, leaving 10 bases between them. The CDR3 spells CASSYSVDRSYEQYF. The CDR3 DNA follows: TGTGCCAGCAGTTACTCGGTCGACAGGTCCTACGAGCAGTACTTC.

The chain carries TRBV4-1 and TRBJ2-3, with TRBD2 identical over 9 bases. There are 20 residues in the CDR3. V was pared by 4 bases and J by 0 bases, with 17 bases of the junction left unmatched. The germline V gene encodes CDR1 MGHRA and CDR2 YSYEKL. The CDR3 here is CASSLRGLASGATSTDTQYF. CDR3 bases: TGCGCCAGCAGCCTCAGAGGTCTGGCTAGCGGGGCCACTAGCACAGATACGCAGTATTTT.

The chain combines TRBV5-1 with TRBJ2-3; 9 positions match TRBD1. Unmatched junction bases numbered 11, after V lost 3 bases and J lost 0 bases. The CDR3 spans 18 residues. CDR1 is SGHRS and CDR2 is YFSETQ in the germline V gene. The DNA for the CDR3 is TGCGCCAGCAGCTATGGACAGGGGTCCTACTCTAGCACAGATACGCAGTATTTT. Translation gives CASSYGQGSYSSTDTQYF.